Sequencing of this T cell receptor (beta chain) was carried out in a study of blood T cell repertoires in COVID-19. Measured with immunoSEQ multiplex PCR; TCRdb has only the in-frame clones, and not every one. The repertoire includes about 140,000 clones, roughly 84% of them detected once, and less than 9% sits in the top ten. Seattle patients were enrolled while actively infected and followed longitudinally. The sequencing sample was made of peripheral blood. The source is a man under 40 with COVID-19, enrolled during active disease.

The CDR3 loop reads CASSAASGSTDTQYF. CDR3 DNA sequence: TGTGCCAGTAGTGCCGCTAGCGGCAGCACAGATACGCAGTATTTT. The rearrangement links TRBV19 to TRBJ2-3, with 7 nucleotides matching TRBD2. There are 15 residues in the CDR3. From germline, CDR1 is LNHDA and CDR2 SQIVND (reference sequence). After removal of 5 bases from V and 0 bases from J, the junction contained 5 bases not matched to a gene.